The next 6 T cell receptor beta chains were all read from a single sample in a study of T-cell memory formation after mild COVID-19. TCRdb re-analysed the 5' RACE reads in MiXCR, keeping a single row per CDR3 protein. The sample consists of hundreds of thousands of distinct CDR3 sequences, about a sixth of them appearing once. Sequences were obtained from PBMCs or a T cell subset sorted from them (not recorded which). These receptors all stem from a man aged 18 to 29 who had mild COVID-19 (a few samples of this study predate the infection). Cell type and time point are not known.

This clonotype has just a few counts. This chain joins TRBV5-1 and TRBJ1-1, with D unclear. Germline V gene data show CDR1 as SGHRS and CDR2 as YFSETQ. The CDR3 covers 14 residues. V was pared by 0 bases and J by 4 bases, with 10 bases between. The CDR3 DNA sequence: TGCGCCAGCAGCTTGGCCGGAGGGATCACTGAAGCTTTCTTT. As protein: CASSLAGGITEAFF. The whole variable domain, filled in from reference TRBV5-1 and TRBJ1-1, reads KAGVTQTPRYLIKTRGQQVTLSCSPISGHRSVSWYQQTPGQGLQFLFEYFSETQRNKGNFPGRFSGRQFSNSRSEMNVSTLELGDSALYLCASSLAGGITEAFFGQGTRLTVV.

CDR3 in amino acids: CASSQEQGNTEAFF. CDR3 nucleotides: TGTGCCAGCAGCCAAGAACAGGGGAACACTGAAGCTTTCTTT. The J gene is TRBJ1-1, the V gene TRBV4-2; tentative D call: TRBD1 (6 bases). CDR1 and CDR2 from the germline V gene are LGHNA and YNFKEQ. The V end was cut by 0 bases, the J end by 1 base, with 6 bases between. This CDR3 region has 14 residues.

The chain uses TRBV29-1 and TRBJ2-7, with D possibly TRBD2 on 5 matching bases. The germline V gene has CDR1 SQVTM and CDR2 ANQGSEA. The CDR3 contains 13 residues. Trimming cost V 7 bases and J 0 bases, with 13 bases left between them. This CDR3 reads CSARDTSSYEQYV. Here the CDR3 DNA reads TGCAGCGCCCGGGATACAAGCTCCTACGAGCAGTACGTC.

This clonotype occurred a few times. This chain links TRBV2 with TRBJ2-3; D is undetermined. The germline V gene encodes CDR1 SNHLY and CDR2 FYNNEI. The CDR3 covers 13 residues. The V and J ends lost 4 bases and 2 bases respectively, with 7 bases between them. This CDR3 is CASSGLITDTQYF. The CDR3 nucleotides read TGTGCCAGCAGTGGACTGATCACAGATACGCAGTATTTT.

This clonotype was seen more than once but under ten times. The genes are TRBV7-2 and TRBJ2-5, with D uncertain. The V gene lost 3 bases and the J gene lost 5 bases, with 7 bases spanning the gap. The CDR3 runs to 12 residues. Germline CDR1 SGHTA, CDR2 FQGNSA. This chain's CDR3 is CASSFYSETQYF. In nucleotides, the CDR3 is TGTGCCAGCAGCTTTTATTCGGAGACCCAGTACTTC. The whole variable domain, remainder taken from reference TRBV7-2 and TRBJ2-5, is GAGVSQSPSNKVTEKGKDVELRCDPISGHTALYWYRQSLGQGLEFLIYFQGNSAPDKSGLPSDRFSAERTGGSVSTLTIQRTQQEDSAVYLCASSFYSETQYFGPGTRLLVL.

At least ten counts were recorded for this clonotype. The chain links TRBV6-5 to TRBJ1-2, with D hard to call. The CDR3 runs 11 residues. Deletions cut 5 bases from V and 4 bases from J, with 5 bases between. The germline gives CDR1 MNHEY, CDR2 SVGAGI. CDR3: CASSNSYGYTF. The CDR3 DNA sequence: TGTGCCAGCAGTAACAGCTATGGCTACACCTTC.